This is a list of T cell receptor beta chains from one sample in a study of blood T cell repertoires in COVID-19. Sequenced by immunoSEQ multiplex PCR; TCRdb stores in-frame clones only, minus some. The repertoire includes 75,000 or so clones, 65% to 85% of them detected once, and 3% to 4.5% sits in the top ten. Sample: peripheral blood. Source of these receptors: a man aged 50 to 59 with acute or convalescent COVID-19. Each CDR3 is given with its conserved first and last residue. A D gene is named only where the DNA matches it firmly. Clone size appears in some rows only: once, few, many, or a class for an expanded clone.

size	V	J	D	CDR3	DNA
NA	TRBV6-2/TRBV6-3	TRBJ1-5	TRBD1	CASSKRTGYNQPQHF	TGTGCCAGCAGTAAGCGGACAGGGTACAATCAGCCCCAGCATTTT
NA	TRBV10-3	TRBJ2-1	TRBD2	CAISEETSGSNNEQFF	TGTGCCATCAGTGAGGAGACTAGCGGGAGTAACAATGAGCAGTTCTTC
once	TRBV5-1	TRBJ2-7	NA	CATRAPSSYEQYF	TGCGCCACGCGGGCGCCGAGCTCCTACGAGCAGTACTTC
NA	TRBV6-2/TRBV6-3	TRBJ2-1	TRBD2	CASSYRGTSGRANEQFF	TGTGCCAGCAGTTACCGCGGGACTAGCGGGAGGGCCAATGAGCAGTTCTTC
NA	TRBV5-1	TRBJ1-1	NA	CASSLGGTPEAFF	TGCGCCAGCAGCTTAGGGGGTACCCCTGAAGCTTTCTTT
NA	TRBV19	TRBJ1-1	NA	CASSGRQRVNTEAFF	TGTGCCAGTAGTGGAAGACAGAGAGTAAACACTGAAGCTTTCTTT
once	TRBV19	TRBJ2-3	TRBD2	CATGLAKADTQYF	TGTGCCACGGGACTAGCGAAGGCGGATACGCAGTATTTT
NA	TRBV9	TRBJ2-2	NA	CASSPGTNTGELFF	TGTGCCAGCAGCCCGGGAACGAACACCGGGGAGCTGTTTTTT
NA	TRBV5-4	TRBJ1-1	TRBD1	CASSLGQANTEAFF	TGTGCCAGCAGCTTAGGACAGGCGAACACTGAAGCTTTCTTT
NA	TRBV11-2	TRBJ2-7	TRBD2	CASSAGLVGEQYF	TGTGCCAGCAGCGCCGGACTAGTAGGGGAGCAGTACTTC
NA	TRBV6-5	TRBJ2-3	NA	CASSSTSNPLTDTQYF	TGTGCCAGCAGTTCCACTAGTAACCCCCTCACAGATACGCAGTATTTT
NA	TRBV5-1	TRBJ2-1	NA	CASSLGPRVAYNEQFF	TGCGCCAGCAGCTTGGGGCCCCGGGTGGCCTACAATGAGCAGTTCTTC
NA	TRBV10-3	TRBJ2-2	TRBD2	CAIRSAGESGELFF	TGTGCCATCAGATCAGCGGGGGAGAGCGGGGAGCTGTTTTTT
NA	TRBV6-1	TRBJ2-6	NA	CASSGTGLGGANVLTF	TGTGCCAGCAGTGGCACAGGGTTAGGTGGGGCCAACGTCCTGACTTTC
NA	TRBV9	TRBJ1-6	NA	CASSLGQMHSPLHF	TGTGCCAGCAGCTTAGGACAGATGCATTCACCCCTCCACTTT
NA	TRBV5-6	TRBJ1-6	TRBD1	CASSPDQAGTGPTPLHF	TGTGCCAGCAGCCCAGACCAAGCCGGGACAGGGCCTACACCCCTCCACTTT
NA	TRBV29-1	TRBJ2-3	NA	CSVEGGGTDTQYF	TGCAGCGTTGAAGGGGGCGGCACAGATACGCAGTATTTT
NA	TRBV2	TRBJ2-7	TRBD1	CASSDRTGPYEQYF	TGTGCCAGCAGCGACCGGACAGGGCCCTACGAGCAGTACTTC
NA	TRBV5-1	TRBJ1-6	NA	CASSVRDINSPLHF	TGCGCCAGCAGCGTCCGGGACATTAATTCACCCCTCCACTTT
NA	TRBV7-8	TRBJ1-4	NA	CASSRAWGGDEKLFF	TGTGCCAGCAGCCGAGCTTGGGGAGGGGATGAAAAACTGTTTTTT
NA	TRBV5-4	TRBJ2-5	TRBD2	CASSVTSGRYQETQYF	TGTGCCAGCAGCGTAACTAGCGGGAGGTACCAAGAGACCCAGTACTTC
NA	TRBV28	TRBJ2-5	NA	CASRTSSGGTQYF	TGTGCCAGCAGGACCTCCTCTGGAGGGACCCAGTACTTC
NA	TRBV2	TRBJ2-3	NA	CASSDFGGTSTDTQYF	TGTGCCAGCAGTGACTTCGGCGGGACCAGCACAGATACGCAGTATTTT
once	TRBV2	TRBJ1-2	NA	CASSEMGAPGGGYTF	TGTGCCAGCAGTGAAATGGGGGCGCCAGGTGGGGGCTACACCTTC
NA	TRBV2	TRBJ2-1	TRBD2	CASEGTSGRVGGEQFF	TGTGCCAGCGAGGGGACCAGCGGGAGGGTCGGCGGGGAGCAGTTCTTC
NA	TRBV19	TRBJ2-4	NA	CASSLLAENIQYF	TGTGCCAGTAGTTTGTTAGCGGAAAACATTCAGTACTTC
NA	TRBV7-2	TRBJ2-5	NA	CASSFRDFQETQYF	TGTGCCAGCAGCTTCCGGGACTTCCAAGAGACCCAGTACTTC
NA	TRBV16	TRBJ2-1	TRBD1	CASSQGQGIRGSYNEQFF	TGTGCCAGCAGCCAAGGACAGGGGATAAGAGGGTCCTACAATGAGCAGTTCTTC
few	TRBV11-2	TRBJ2-1	TRBD2	CASSLVAGVRYNEQFF	TGTGCCAGCAGCTTAGTGGCGGGGGTACGCTACAATGAGCAGTTCTTC
NA	TRBV4-3	TRBJ1-2	NA	CASSQEGQISYGYTF	TGCGCCAGCAGCCAAGAGGGGCAGATCTCGTATGGCTACACCTTC
NA	TRBV6-5	TRBJ1-2	NA	CASRLPGGGGYTF	TGTGCCAGCAGACTTCCGGGGGGAGGGGGCTACACCTTC
NA	TRBV11-3	TRBJ1-6	TRBD1	CASSLTGSGTGWPPLHF	TGTGCCAGCAGCCTCACCGGCTCCGGGACAGGGTGGCCACCCCTCCACTTT
NA	TRBV6-5	TRBJ2-7	TRBD1	CASTEDRSAYEQYF	TGTGCCAGCACCGAGGACAGGTCAGCCTACGAGCAGTACTTC
NA	TRBV7-2	TRBJ1-2	TRBD1	CASSAGQGAFGYTF	TGTGCCAGCAGCGCGGGACAGGGTGCGTTTGGCTACACCTTC
NA	TRBV18	TRBJ1-1	NA	CASSPVSGDTEAFF	TGTGCCAGCTCACCAGTATCGGGAGACACTGAAGCTTTCTTT
NA	TRBV7-9	TRBJ1-3	TRBD1	CASRLQGPGNTIYF	TGTGCCAGCAGGCTACAGGGGCCCGGAAACACCATATATTTT